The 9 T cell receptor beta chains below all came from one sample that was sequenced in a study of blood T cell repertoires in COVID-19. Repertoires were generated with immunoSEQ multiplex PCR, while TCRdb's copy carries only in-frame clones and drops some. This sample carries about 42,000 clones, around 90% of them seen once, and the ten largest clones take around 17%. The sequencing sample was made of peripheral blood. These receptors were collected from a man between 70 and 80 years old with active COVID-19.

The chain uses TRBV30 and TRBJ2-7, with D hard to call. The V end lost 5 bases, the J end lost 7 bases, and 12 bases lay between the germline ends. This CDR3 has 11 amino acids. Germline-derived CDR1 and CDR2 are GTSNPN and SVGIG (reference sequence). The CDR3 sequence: CAWGAAREQYF. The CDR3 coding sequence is TGTGCCTGGGGCGCCGCGCGTGAGCAGTACTTC. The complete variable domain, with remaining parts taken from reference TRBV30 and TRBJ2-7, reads SQTIHQWPATLVQPVGSPLSLECTVEGTSNPNLYWYRQAAGRGLQLLFYSVGIGQISSEVPQNLSASRPQDRQFILSSKKLLLSDSGFYLCAWGAAREQYFGPGTRLTVT.

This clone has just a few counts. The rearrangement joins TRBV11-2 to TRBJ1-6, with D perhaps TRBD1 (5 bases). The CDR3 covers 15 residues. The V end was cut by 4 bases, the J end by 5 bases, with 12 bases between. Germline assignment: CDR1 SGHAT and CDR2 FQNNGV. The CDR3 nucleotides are TGTGCCAGCAGCTGGGGAGGGACCGATAATTCACCCCTCCACTTT. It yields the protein CASSWGGTDNSPLHF.

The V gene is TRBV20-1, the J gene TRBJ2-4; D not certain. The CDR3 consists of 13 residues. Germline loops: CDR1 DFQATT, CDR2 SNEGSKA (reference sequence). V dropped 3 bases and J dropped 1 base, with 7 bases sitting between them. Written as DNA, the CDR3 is TGCAGTGCTAGTATAATGGCCAAAAACATTCAGTACTTC. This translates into CSASIMAKNIQYF.

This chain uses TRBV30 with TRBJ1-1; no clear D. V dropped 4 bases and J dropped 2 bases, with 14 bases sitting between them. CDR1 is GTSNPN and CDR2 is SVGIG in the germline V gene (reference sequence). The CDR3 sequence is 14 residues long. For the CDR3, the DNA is TGTGCCTGGACAGGATTCCCGTTAAACACTGAAGCTTTCTTT. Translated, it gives CAWTGFPLNTEAFF.

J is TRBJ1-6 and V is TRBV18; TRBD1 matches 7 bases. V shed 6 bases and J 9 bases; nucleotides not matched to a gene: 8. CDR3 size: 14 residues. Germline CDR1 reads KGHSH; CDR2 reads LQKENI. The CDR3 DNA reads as TGTGCCAGCTCCACGGACAGGAAGGGTTCACCCCTCCACTTT. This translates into CASSTDRKGSPLHF.

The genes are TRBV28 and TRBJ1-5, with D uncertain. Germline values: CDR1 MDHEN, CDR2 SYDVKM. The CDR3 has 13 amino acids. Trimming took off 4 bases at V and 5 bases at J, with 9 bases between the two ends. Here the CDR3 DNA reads TGTGCCAGCAGTTCCCCGGGTCATCAGCCCCAGCATTTT. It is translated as CASSSPGHQPQHF.

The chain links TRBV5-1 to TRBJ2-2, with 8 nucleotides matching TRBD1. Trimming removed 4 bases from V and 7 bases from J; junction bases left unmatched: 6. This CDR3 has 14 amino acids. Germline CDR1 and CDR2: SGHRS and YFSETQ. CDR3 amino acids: CASSPQGAVGELFF. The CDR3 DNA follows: TGCGCCAGCAGCCCGCAGGGGGCGGTCGGGGAGCTGTTTTTT.

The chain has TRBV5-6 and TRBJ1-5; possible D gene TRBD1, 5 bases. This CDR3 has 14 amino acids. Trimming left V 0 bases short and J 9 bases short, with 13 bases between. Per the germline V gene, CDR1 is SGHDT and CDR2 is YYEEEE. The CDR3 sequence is CASSLGAVQGPQHF. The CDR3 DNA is TGTGCCAGCAGCTTGGGGGCAGTTCAGGGGCCCCAGCATTTT.

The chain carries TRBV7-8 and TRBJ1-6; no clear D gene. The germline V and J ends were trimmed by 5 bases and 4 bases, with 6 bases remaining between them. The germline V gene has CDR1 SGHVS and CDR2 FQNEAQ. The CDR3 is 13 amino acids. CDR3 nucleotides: TGTGCCAGCAGCCCAGTGTATAATTCACCCCTCCACTTT. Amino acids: CASSPVYNSPLHF. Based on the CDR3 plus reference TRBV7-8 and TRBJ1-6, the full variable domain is GAGVSQSPRYKVAKRGQDVALRCDPISGHVSLFWYQQALGQGPEFLTYFQNEAQLDKSGLPSDRFFAERPEGSVSTLKIQRTQQEDSAVYLCASSPVYNSPLHFGNGTRLTVT.